The 20 T cell receptor beta chains reported below all come from one sample, sequenced in a study of CD8 T cells in ankylosing spondylitis. No antigen has been identified for these receptors. Study-level results: Typical of ankylosing spondylitis blood, it appeared, was a TCR beta motif of fewer than 10 highly homologous variants.

MiXCR, applied by TCRdb to the 5' RACE reads, yields one record per CDR3 protein. The data hold more than 400,000 distinct CDR3 sequences, with roughly 5.3% observed a single time. The specimen was blood, either unsorted or a sorted T cell fraction (not recorded which). The receptors stem from a male donor with ankylosing spondylitis.

This clonotype has at least ten counts. The V and J genes are TRBV20-1 and TRBJ2-1; 10 nucleotides align to TRBD1. The V and J ends lost 3 bases and 3 bases, in that order; junction bases with no gene match: 2. This CDR3 spans 14 amino acids. The V gene's germline CDR1 is DFQATT and CDR2 SNEGSKA (reference sequence). The CDR3 sequence: CSASRDRGYNEQFF. The CDR3 region has the DNA TGCAGTGCTAGCCGGGACAGGGGCTACAATGAGCAGTTCTTC.

V gene TRBV6-2 or TRBV6-3 combines with J gene TRBJ2-4; D could derive from TRBD1 or TRBD2 (5 bases each). Trimming left V 5 bases short and J 9 bases short, with 14 bases between. CDR1 MNHEY and CDR2 SVGEGT come from the germline V gene. The CDR3 length is 13 residues. The DNA of the CDR3 is TGTGCCAGCAGTGGGACGTCCTCGGGCATTCAGTACTTC. Translating it yields CASSGTSSGIQYF.

This clonotype was seen ten or more times. V usage is TRBV7-9 and J usage is TRBJ2-4; 8 bases map to TRBD1. The CDR3 has 13 residues. The V and J ends lost 7 bases and 5 bases, in that order; junction bases with no gene match: 4. CDR1 SEHNR and CDR2 FQNEAQ come from the germline V gene (reference sequence). The CDR3: CASTWTGQNIQYF. In DNA form, the CDR3 reads TGTGCCAGCACCTGGACAGGGCAAAACATTCAGTACTTC.

This clonotype occurred many times. The rearrangement joins TRBV9 to TRBJ2-5; 12 bases line up with TRBD2. CDR3 length equals 14 residues. Germline CDR1 is SGDLS and CDR2 is YYNGEE. V shed 3 bases, J shed 4 bases, and the junction held 1 base outside the gene matches. CDR3 region: CASSASGRGETQYF. The CDR3 bases are TGTGCCAGCAGCGCTAGCGGGAGGGGAGAGACCCAGTACTTC. The full variable domain, completed using reference TRBV9 and TRBJ2-5, is DSGVTQTPKHLITATGQRVTLRCSPRSGDLSVYWYQQSLDQGLQFLIQYYNGEERAKGNILERFSAQQFPDLHSELNLSSLELGDSALYFCASSASGRGETQYFGPGTRLLVL.

The chain uses TRBV6-1 and TRBJ1-3, with D unresolved. Trimming took 7 bases from V and 0 from J, leaving 7 bases between them. Germline V gene lookup returns CDR1 MNHNS and CDR2 SASEGT. This CDR3 spans 13 amino acids. Here the CDR3 reads CASTPASGNTIYF. CDR3 coding DNA: TGTGCCAGCACTCCAGCCTCTGGAAACACCATATATTTT.

At least ten counts were recorded for this clonotype. The chain uses TRBV10-2 and TRBJ2-2, with 9 bases matching TRBD2. V lost 7 bases to trimming and J lost 4 bases; unmatched junction nucleotides: 16. The V gene's germline CDR1 is WSHSY and CDR2 SAAADI. This CDR3 contains 18 residues. The CDR3 coding sequence is TGCGCCAGCATGCCCGGGACTAGCAGTACGCGTGGCACCGGGGAGCTGTTTTTT. This encodes CASMPGTSSTRGTGELFF.

This clonotype was observed at least ten times. The chain uses TRBV7-2 and TRBJ2-3; D is possibly TRBD1 or TRBD2 (5 bases each). The CDR3 extends over 15 amino acids. In germline, CDR1 is SGHTA, CDR2 FQGNSA. The germline V and J ends were trimmed by 5 bases and 2 bases, with 14 bases remaining between them. CDR3 sequence: CASSPGTVLTDTQYF. In DNA form, the CDR3 reads TGTGCCAGCAGCCCTGGGACCGTCCTCACAGATACGCAGTATTTT.

This clonotype was seen ten or more times. V and J are TRBV6-5 and TRBJ1-4; D not resolved. CDR1 MNHEY and CDR2 SVGAGI come from the germline V gene. V shed 0 bases and J shed 7 bases, with 12 bases lying between them. The CDR3 contains 15 residues. CDR3 residues: CASSYSSRIGEKLFF. In nucleotides, the CDR3 is TGTGCCAGCAGTTACTCGAGCAGGATAGGTGAAAAACTGTTTTTT.

The table lists this clonotype with many counts. CDR3 residues: CASSQDSLFGTEAFF. CDR3 nucleotide sequence: TGCGCCAGCAGCCAAGACAGCCTGTTCGGCACTGAAGCTTTCTTT. The chain recombines TRBV4-3 with TRBJ1-1; D not certain. The CDR3 consists of 15 residues. Per germline, CDR1 LGHNA and CDR2 YSLEER. The germline V and J ends were trimmed by 0 bases and 4 bases, with 12 bases remaining between them.

V usage is TRBV20-1 and J usage is TRBJ2-7; TRBD2 aligns across 8 bases. Germline CDR1 reads DFQATT; CDR2 reads SNEGSKA (reference sequence). There are 14 residues in the CDR3. V dropped 6 bases and J dropped 2; count of bases not matched to a gene: 9. The CDR3 sequence is CSAVSGVATYEQYF. The CDR3 DNA reads as TGCAGTGCGGTTAGCGGGGTCGCGACCTACGAGCAGTACTTC.

At least ten counts were recorded for this clonotype. The chain is built from TRBV6-5 and TRBJ2-1; a possible D gene is TRBD2 (6 bases). V was cut by 2 bases and J by 1 base, with 9 bases left in between. Germline values: CDR1 MNHEY, CDR2 SVGAGI. There are 15 residues in the CDR3. The CDR3 loop is CASSYGGVSYNEQFF. CDR3 sequence (DNA): TGTGCCAGCAGTTACGGCGGGGTATCCTACAATGAGCAGTTCTTC.

In its sample, this clonotype was seen many times. The chain employs TRBV7-2 and TRBJ2-5, with 8 bases aligning to TRBD1. V gave up 3 bases and J gave up 2 bases; unmatched junction bases: 11. The CDR3 has 17 amino acids. Germline loops: CDR1 SGHTA, CDR2 FQGNSA. The CDR3 DNA is TGTGCCAGCAGCTTGGTAGGGACAGGCGACTTTCAAGAGACCCAGTACTTC. Protein product: CASSLVGTGDFQETQYF.

This clonotype was seen ten or more times. V is TRBV10-2 and J is TRBJ2-7; 8 bases fit TRBD1. Germline CDR1 reads WSHSY; CDR2 reads SAAADI. The trim removed 3 bases at V and 0 bases at J, leaving 7 bases unmatched. The CDR3 is made up of 16 amino acids. The DNA of the CDR3 is TGCGCCAGCAGTGAAATTTGGACAGGGAGCTCCTACGAGCAGTACTTC. It yields the protein CASSEIWTGSSYEQYF.

CDR3 bases: TGTGCCAGCAGCTTAGGGCGAGCGGGGATTCCCAGGGGAGAGACCCAGTACTTC. Protein sequence: CASSLGRAGIPRGETQYF. The V and J genes are TRBV11-1 and TRBJ2-5; a weak D match, TRBD2 (7 bases). Germline V gives CDR1 SGHAT, CDR2 FQDESV (reference sequence). Trimming removed 1 base at V and 4 bases at J, with 22 bases between. The CDR3 consists of 18 residues.

This clonotype was recorded at least ten times. This rearrangement joins TRBV4-3 to TRBJ2-7, with TRBD1 identical over 12 bases. Germline V gene lookup returns CDR1 LGHNA and CDR2 YSLEER. V trimming: 0 bases; J trimming: 5 bases; junction bases outside the gene matches: 11. This CDR3 has 18 amino acids. Here the CDR3 reads CASSQEMIWDRGHHEQYF. The CDR3 DNA follows: TGCGCCAGCAGCCAAGAGATGATCTGGGACAGGGGGCACCACGAGCAGTACTTC.

This clonotype was seen many times. J is TRBJ2-5 and V is TRBV12-3 or TRBV12-4; possible D gene TRBD1, 6 bases. Trimming took off 3 bases at V and 3 bases at J, with 14 bases between the two ends. The CDR3 loop spans 15 amino acids. The CDR3 coding sequence is TGTGCCAGCAGTTTCTTGTACAGGGCCGAAGAGACCCAGTACTTC. This sequence encodes CASSFLYRAEETQYF.

This clonotype was observed at least ten times. V usage is TRBV12-3 or TRBV12-4 and J usage is TRBJ2-3; D is possibly TRBD1 (6 bases). Trimming left V 4 bases short and J 6 bases short, with 14 bases between. CDR3 length: 14 amino acids. The CDR3 DNA follows: TGTGCCAGCAGTTCGGACAGTGCTAGCGATACGCAGTATTTT. The encoded protein is CASSSDSASDTQYF.

The table lists this clonotype with many counts. V and J are TRBV5-1 and TRBJ2-6; TRBD1 aligns across 11 bases. V was pared by 4 bases and J by 2 bases, with 2 bases of the junction left unmatched. CDR3 size: 16 residues. CDR1 is SGHRS and CDR2 is YFSETQ in the germline V gene. The DNA for the CDR3 is TGCGCCAGCAGCGGGACAGGGGGTACTGGGGCCAACGTCCTGACTTTC. Amino acid sequence: CASSGTGGTGANVLTF.

This clonotype was picked up many times. The chain employs TRBV5-1 and TRBJ1-1; TRBD1 aligns across 8 bases. Germline values: CDR1 SGHRS, CDR2 YFSETQ. The CDR3 consists of 14 residues. Trimming took 4 bases from V and 4 from J; bases not matched to a gene: 6. CDR3 coding DNA: TGCGCCAGCAGCAAGACAGGGGTAGGCACTGAAGCTTTCTTT. This sequence encodes CASSKTGVGTEAFF.

This clonotype has ten or more counts. This chain connects TRBV28 to TRBJ2-5; D is perhaps TRBD1 (5 bases). This CDR3 region has 13 residues. The germline gives CDR1 MDHEN, CDR2 SYDVKM. The V end was cut by 7 bases, the J end by 9 bases, with 18 bases between. CDR3 sequence: CASTRTLGRSQYF. The CDR3 nucleotides are TGTGCCAGCACCAGGACACTTGGTCGGTCCCAGTACTTC.